The T cell receptor (beta chain) described here comes from a study of T-cell memory formation after mild COVID-19. The CDR3 totals 13 residues. Looked up from germline, CDR1 is SSHAT and CDR2 is FNYEAQ (reference sequence). As regards this clonotype: An end of the junction does not agree with germline; a read error may underlie this.

From the 5' RACE reads, TCRdb called clonotypes with MiXCR, one entry per CDR3 protein. The data hold hundreds of thousands of distinct CDR3 sequences, with around a quarter observed a single time. The source of this sequence is an adult woman who had mild COVID-19 (a few samples of this study predate the infection). Cell type and time point are not known. The sequenced material came from PBMCs or a T cell subset sorted from them (not recorded which). The rearrangement links TRBV7-7 to TRBJ2-6, with D hard to call. This CDR3 reads CASSTREANVLTF. As DNA, the CDR3 is TGTGCTAGCAGCACTCGCGAGGCCAACGTCCTGACTTTC.